Following are 19 T cell receptor beta chains from one sample sequenced in a study of cytotoxic CD8 clonotypes in ibrutinib-treated CLL. Clones were read by immunoSEQ multiplex PCR, and TCRdb kept only the in-frame ones, dropping some. The sample records approximately 160,000 clones, roughly 88% being singletons. Sequencing was performed on PBMCs, taken at disease progression, from a patient treated with ibrutinib. The receptors here all came from a human donor with chronic lymphocytic leukemia.

The J gene is TRBJ1-3, the V gene TRBV19, with TRBD1 matching over 10 bases. The CDR3 runs 14 residues. Germline values: CDR1 LNHDA, CDR2 SQIVND (reference sequence). Germline trimming cut 6 bases from V and 1 base from J; bases unmatched to any gene: 0. CDR3: CASRDRGSGNTIYF. The CDR3 nucleotides are TGTGCCAGTAGGGACAGGGGGTCTGGAAACACCATATATTTT.

J is TRBJ1-1 and V is TRBV7-9; 11 positions agree with TRBD1. The CDR3 spans 16 residues. The trim removed 5 bases at V and 4 bases at J, leaving 9 bases unmatched. Germline CDR1 and CDR2: SEHNR and FQNEAQ (reference sequence). DNA for the CDR3: TGTGCCAGCAGCCCCGGACAGGGGGCCTTAGCCACTGAAGCTTTCTTT. Translating it yields CASSPGQGALATEAFF.

The V gene is TRBV4-1, the J gene TRBJ1-1; a possible D gene is TRBD1 (5 bases). Trimming took 3 bases from V and 0 from J, leaving 8 bases between them. The CDR3 is 14 residues long. Per the germline V gene, CDR1 is MGHRA and CDR2 is YSYEKL. Here the CDR3 DNA reads TGCGCCAGCAGCCAGGGACGGTTGAACACTGAAGCTTTCTTT. This sequence encodes CASSQGRLNTEAFF.

This clone was seen a single time. The chain has TRBV5-1 and TRBJ2-1, with 8 bases identical to TRBD2. The V segment lost 3 bases and the J segment 6 bases; nucleotides outside the gene matches: 14. The CDR3 is 17 residues long. Germline CDR1 reads SGHRS; CDR2 reads YFSETQ. CDR3 nucleotide sequence: TGCGCCAGCAGCTCGAGAGAACTAGCGGCCCCTCCCAATGAGCAGTTCTTC. This encodes CASSSRELAAPPNEQFF.

J is TRBJ1-2 and V is TRBV19; TRBD1 matches 8 bases. Germline trimming cut 3 bases from V and 5 bases from J; bases unmatched to any gene: 2. CDR1 is LNHDA, CDR2 SQIVND, per germline (reference sequence). CDR3 length equals 13 residues. The CDR3 reads CASSIRGPYGYTF. In DNA, the CDR3 is TGTGCCAGTAGTATCAGGGGGCCATATGGCTACACCTTC.

CDR3 in amino acids: CAWSTRQSYQETQYF. The CDR3 region has the DNA TGTGCCTGGAGTACTCGACAGTCGTACCAAGAGACCCAGTACTTC. The chain joins TRBV30 to TRBJ2-5; the D gene is possibly TRBD1 (5 bases). Trimming removed 2 bases at V and 0 bases at J, with 13 bases between. Germline loops: CDR1 GTSNPN, CDR2 SVGIG (reference sequence). The CDR3 sequence is 15 residues long.

This rearrangement joins TRBV5-6 to TRBJ1-2, with D unresolved. Trimming removed 2 bases from V and 4 bases from J, with 3 bases in between. CDR1 is SGHDT and CDR2 is YYEEEE in the germline V gene. The CDR3 totals 11 residues. This CDR3 reads CASSFFYGYTF. The CDR3 DNA reads TGTGCCAGCAGCTTCTTCTATGGCTACACCTTC. Drawing the rest from reference TRBV5-6 and TRBJ1-2, the complete variable domain is DAGVTQSPTHLIKTRGQQVTLRCSPKSGHDTVSWYQQALGQGPQFIFQYYEEEERQRGNFPDRFSGHQFPNYSSELNVNALLLGDSALYLCASSFFYGYTFGSGTRLTVV.

This chain uses TRBV5-5 with TRBJ2-1; D not resolved. The V end lost 2 bases, the J end lost 5 bases, and 11 bases lay between the germline ends. The CDR3 is 14 residues long. Germline V gene data show CDR1 as SGHKS and CDR2 as YYEKEE (reference sequence). CDR3 loop: CASSFPSSNNEQFF. The CDR3 nucleotides read TGTGCCAGCAGCTTCCCCAGTTCCAACAATGAGCAGTTCTTC.

The rearrangement uses TRBV2 and TRBJ2-5; 10 bases fit TRBD1. Germline V gene data show CDR1 as SNHLY and CDR2 as FYNNEI. The junction had 5 bases not matched to a gene; V was cut back by 5 bases and J by 5 bases. The CDR3 spans 14 residues. The CDR3: CASSFQGQGETQYF. CDR3 nucleotides: TGTGCCAGCAGTTTCCAGGGACAGGGGGAGACCCAGTACTTC.

This chain uses TRBV19 with TRBJ1-2; D is perhaps TRBD1 (5 bases). Germline-derived CDR1 and CDR2 are LNHDA and SQIVND (reference sequence). The CDR3 is 15 residues long. V was clipped by 2 bases and J by 3 bases, with 13 bases between them. The CDR3 nucleotides are TGTGCCAGTAGTATAAGTCGGGGCACTTACTATGGCTACACCTTC. This sequence encodes CASSISRGTYYGYTF.

The V gene is TRBV7-6, the J gene TRBJ1-1, with 7 bases lining up with TRBD1. This CDR3 spans 17 amino acids. The V and J ends lost 3 bases and 4 bases, in that order; junction bases with no gene match: 14. Germline CDR1 reads SGHVS; CDR2 reads FNYEAQ. CDR3 nucleotides: TGTGCCAGCAGCTTCAGCAGGGGGTACATCCCGGGCACTGAAGCTTTCTTT. Its protein product is CASSFSRGYIPGTEAFF.

The table lists this clone with a count of one. J is TRBJ2-3 and V is TRBV7-6; TRBD2 aligns across 9 bases. The trim removed 2 bases at V and 4 bases at J, leaving 1 base unmatched. The V gene's germline CDR1 is SGHVS and CDR2 FNYEAQ. This CDR3 contains 14 residues. CDR3 residues: CASSLLAGSDTQYF. CDR3 bases: TGTGCCAGCAGCTTACTAGCGGGATCAGATACGCAGTATTTT. Complete variable domain (other parts from reference TRBV7-6 and TRBJ2-3): GAGVSQSPRYKVTKRGQDVALRCDPISGHVSLYWYRQALGQGPEFLTYFNYEAQQDKSGLPNDRFSAERPEGSISTLTIQRTEQRDSAMYRCASSLLAGSDTQYFGPGTRLTVL.

This clone was found a few times. This chain connects TRBV7-8 to TRBJ2-1; D gene uncertain. The CDR3 length is 13 residues. The ends were cut back, 5 bases at V and 5 bases at J, with 10 bases in the middle. Germline V gene data show CDR1 as SGHVS and CDR2 as FQNEAQ. CDR3 loop: CASSPGLDNEQFF. The CDR3 DNA follows: TGTGCCAGCAGCCCCGGGCTTGACAATGAGCAGTTCTTC.

The chain joins TRBV30 to TRBJ1-4; perhaps TRBD1 as D (5 bases). CDR3 length: 14 residues. The germline V gene encodes CDR1 GTSNPN and CDR2 SVGIG (reference sequence). The germline V and J ends were trimmed by 2 bases and 4 bases, with 11 bases remaining between them. This chain's CDR3 is CAWSSDTLNEKLFF. As DNA, the CDR3 is TGTGCCTGGAGTTCGGACACTCTTAATGAAAAACTGTTTTTT.

The chain has TRBV29-1 and TRBJ2-7, with 9 positions matching TRBD1. The CDR3 totals 15 residues. Per the germline V gene, CDR1 is SQVTM and CDR2 is ANQGSEA. The trim removed 5 bases at V and 7 bases at J, leaving 15 bases unmatched. The CDR3 coding sequence is TGCAGCGTTATAAGAACGGGGACAGGGTCCCGGGAGCAGTACTTC. Translated: CSVIRTGTGSREQYF.

Only one count was recorded for this clone. The rearrangement joins TRBV4-2 to TRBJ2-1, with 7 bases aligning to TRBD2. J gave up 0 bases and V 4 bases, and 12 bases lay outside the gene matches. CDR1 LGHNA and CDR2 YNFKEQ come from the germline V gene. This CDR3 is built from 18 residues. The CDR3 sequence: CASSRGVGRESSYNEQFF. In nucleotides, the CDR3 is TGTGCCAGCAGCCGAGGAGTGGGGCGGGAGAGCTCCTACAATGAGCAGTTCTTC.

The V call is TRBV7-6, the J call TRBJ2-7; no firm D call. The CDR3 consists of 12 residues. Germline CDR1 SGHVS, CDR2 FNYEAQ. Trimming pared 4 bases from V and 1 base from J, leaving 5 bases between. The CDR3 is CASSSRSYEQYF. CDR3 in DNA: TGTGCCAGCAGCTCCCGTTCCTACGAGCAGTACTTC.

This chain's CDR3 is CASSVERTSGTYNEQFF. CDR3 bases: TGTGCCAGCAGCGTAGAAAGGACTAGCGGGACCTACAATGAGCAGTTCTTC. J is TRBJ2-1 and V is TRBV9, with TRBD2 matching over 12 bases. The CDR3 consists of 17 residues. Germline V lookup: CDR1 SGDLS, CDR2 YYNGEE. The junction had 3 bases not matched to a gene; V was cut back by 0 bases and J by 2 bases.

V is TRBV10-3 and J is TRBJ2-4; TRBD2 matches 8 bases. V shed 2 bases, J shed 0 bases, and the junction held 6 bases outside the gene matches. Germline V gene sequence: CDR1 ENHRY, CDR2 SYGVKD. The CDR3 extends over 17 amino acids. CDR3: CAISEELAAVAKNIQYF. The DNA of the CDR3 is TGTGCCATCAGTGAGGAACTAGCGGCCGTAGCCAAAAACATTCAGTACTTC.